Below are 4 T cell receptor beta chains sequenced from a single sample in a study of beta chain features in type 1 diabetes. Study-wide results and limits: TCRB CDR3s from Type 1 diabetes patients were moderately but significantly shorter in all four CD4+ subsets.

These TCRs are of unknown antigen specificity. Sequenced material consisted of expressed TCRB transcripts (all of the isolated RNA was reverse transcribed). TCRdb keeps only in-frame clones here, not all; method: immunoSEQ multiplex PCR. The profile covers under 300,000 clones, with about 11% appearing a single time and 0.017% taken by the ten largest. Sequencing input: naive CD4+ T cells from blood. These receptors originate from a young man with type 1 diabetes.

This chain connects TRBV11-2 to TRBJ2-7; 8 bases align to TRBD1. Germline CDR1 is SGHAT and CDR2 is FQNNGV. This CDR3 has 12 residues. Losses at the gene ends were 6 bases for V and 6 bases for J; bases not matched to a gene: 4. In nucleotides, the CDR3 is TGTGCCAGCAGTTACGACAGGGGCGAGCAGTACTTC. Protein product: CASSYDRGEQYF.

The CDR3 sequence: CASSAPGQGTYEQYF. CDR3 sequence (DNA): TGTGCCAGCAGTGCCCCGGGACAGGGGACCTACGAGCAGTACTTC. The V and J genes are TRBV2 and TRBJ2-7; 10 bases are a match to TRBD1. CDR1 is SNHLY and CDR2 is FYNNEI in the germline V gene. The J segment lost 2 bases and the V segment lost 4 bases, leaving 5 bases of the junction unmatched. This CDR3 has 15 residues.

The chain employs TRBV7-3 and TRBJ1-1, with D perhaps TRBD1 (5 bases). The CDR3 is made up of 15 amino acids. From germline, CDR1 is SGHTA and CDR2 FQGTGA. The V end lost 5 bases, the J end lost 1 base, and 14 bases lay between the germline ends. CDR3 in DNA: TGTGCCAGCAGCCTCTTAAAGACAGCGAACACTGAAGCTTTCTTT. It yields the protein CASSLLKTANTEAFF.

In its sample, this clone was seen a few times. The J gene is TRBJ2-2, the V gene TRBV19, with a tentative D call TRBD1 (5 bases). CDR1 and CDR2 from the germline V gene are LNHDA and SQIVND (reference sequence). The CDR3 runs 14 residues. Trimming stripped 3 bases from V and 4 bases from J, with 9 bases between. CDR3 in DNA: TGTGCCAGTAGTATCCAGGGAAGCACCGGGGAGCTGTTTTTT. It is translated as CASSIQGSTGELFF. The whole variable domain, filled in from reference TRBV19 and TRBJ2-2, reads DGGITQSPKYLFRKEGQNVTLSCEQNLNHDAMYWYRQDPGQGLRLIYYSQIVNDFQKGDIAEGYSVSREKKESFPLTVTSAQKNPTAFYLCASSIQGSTGELFFGEGSRLTVL.